Reported below is one TCR beta chain. Its specific antigen is unknown. Base qualities are missing; no much larger clone stands one base away. This entry belongs to a study of blood T cell repertoires in COVID-19 (dated by TCRdb to 2019 to 2021). In terms of the full investigation: The collaborator samples originated in the United States, Italy and Spain and spanned the acute and convalescent phases of COVID-19. The material from the prospective study consisted of cDNA or gDNA derived from T cells, B-cell-depleted T cells, or PBMCs. The dataset comprised deeply sampled blood TCRbeta repertoires from subjects exposed to, actively infected with, or recovered from COVID-19. The repertoires were released in a freely available public database meant as a resource for research on the immune response to SARS-CoV-2. Samples came from the ongoing ImmuneRACE study (first 160 participants) plus 1,254 subjects from 6 global collaborators. The sample metadata nearly always contained a de-identified subject ID, COVID-19 status, age in years and sex. Where available, HLA class I and class II types were obtained from metadata supplied by the sample provider rather than from assay-based typing. The paper's findings and limits, for the study overall: How much clinical and demographic metadata was included differed by source and by participant, and the metadata was provided uncurated.

Participants in the prospective study were aged roughly 18 to 100 years, lived in 20 to 25 United States geographic areas, and enrolled through a virtual design. To assign participants to cohorts, the prospective study relied on clinical history that participants themselves reported in a screening survey and a study questionnaire. Recovered participants in ImmuneRACE Cohort 3 were defined by two consecutive negative NP/OP PCR tests, clearance by a healthcare professional, or resolution of symptoms. Mobile phlebotomists in the prospective study collected whole blood, serum and a nasopharyngeal or oropharyngeal swab from every participant. Over a roughly 2-month period, participants in the prospective study had the option of providing additional blood draws and questionnaires. Before DNA extraction, prospective study blood samples were shipped either frozen or at room temperature. The junction shows trimming of 0 bases on V and 7 bases on J, and the gene matches do not reach 2 bases of it. CDR1 and CDR2 (MGHRA, YSYEKL) derive from the germline V gene. Including the terminal cysteine and phenylalanine, the CDR3 comprises 13 residues. Of all the DNA, just the CDR3 is kept, 39 bases in frame from base 1.

The immunoSEQ Assay, a bias-controlled multiplex PCR, was used to amplify TCRbeta CDR3 regions from genomic DNA. The paper's data handling went like this. Nucleated cell counts per sample were estimated from amplification of reference gene primers within the assay. To quantify the absolute abundance of each unique TCRbeta CDR3 rearrangement, sequence reads were collapsed and filtered. For each sample, productive Simpson clonality was calculated as the square root of Simpson's diversity index across productive rearrangements. The table comes from immuneACCESS by way of TCRdb, which keeps in-frame sequences with V and J called. Part of the clones is missing from these tables; in studies checked, under half for an unresolved V gene and the rest for unknown reasons. Clonal size and the V and J genes are those of that table, whereas D and trimming came from the DNA. The sample table shows 300,000 or so clones, and roughly 85% are seen once. About 6% of the sample rests with the top ten.

Specimen: PBMCs or T cells enriched from blood (not recorded which). This TCR was sampled from a woman in her thirties who had recovered from COVID-19. The chain is assembled from TRBV4-1 and TRBJ1-1; 7 junctional bases match TRBD1. The sequenced DNA is TGCGCCAGCAGCCAAGAGGGACAGCTTGAAGCTTTCTTT. Its protein is CASSQEGQLEAFF.